These 5 T cell receptor delta chains came from one sample sequenced in a study of γδ T cells in repeated Plasmodium falciparum infection. Flow sorting of PBMC yielded separate Vgamma9/Vdelta2+ and Vdelta2-negative gammadelta T cell populations for bulk repertoire analysis. With CATT, TCRdb re-called clones from the multiplex PCR reads. The sample yields 50,000 to 65,000 delta-chain clones, approximately 1.7% seen once. Input material: gamma-delta T cells from blood. Every receptor here comes from a pool of human donors (malaria-infected and uninfected, not separated).

This clone was recorded many times. CDR3 DNA sequence: TGTGCCTCCTCCTTCCTACCTCTGGGAGGATACACCGATAAACTCATCTTT. The encoded protein is CASSFLPLGGYTDKLIF. The chain employs TRDV3 and TRDJ1, with 9 nucleotides matching TRDD2. Trimming cost V 4 bases and J 0 bases; bases outside gene matches: 15. The CDR3 covers 17 residues. Germline V gene sequence: CDR1 TVYSNPD, CDR2 GDNSRS (reference sequence).

Comments on this clone: A read error likely explains this, since a far larger clone differs by one base. Different DNA sequences within this sample yield the same CDR3. This chain's CDR3 is CALGEQRGSPRWDKADKLIF. Here the CDR3 DNA reads TGTGCTCTTGGGGAACAAAGGGGCTCCCCACGGTGGGATAAAGCCGATAAACTCATCTTT. The V call is TRDV1, the J call TRDJ1; TRDD3 might be the D (6 bases). The CDR3 totals 20 residues. The V end was cut by 1 base, the J end by 3 bases, with 27 bases between. CDR1 and CDR2 from the germline V gene are TSWWSYY and QGS.

In the case of this clone: The mismatch at residue 3 between this DNA's translation and the TCRdb protein of a much larger clone likely reflects a read error; the protein shown is translated from the DNA. The rearrangement joins TRDV3 to TRDJ1; 11 bases match TRDD3. Here the J gene was assigned by germline matching of the DNA, as TCRdb has none. Germline CDR1 TVYSNPD, CDR2 GDNSRS (reference sequence). V shed 5 bases, J shed 2 bases, and the junction held 28 bases outside the gene matches. The CDR3 is 21 amino acids. The DNA of the CDR3 is TGTGCCCTTAAAGGTGGGGTTCCTTTCCACTGGGGGATAAAGGGAACCGATAAACTCATCTTT. This encodes CALKGGVPFHWGIKGTDKLIF.

About this clone itself: The protein held in TCRdb is that of a much larger clone and does not match this DNA's translation at residue 2, likely because of a read error; the protein shown is translated from the DNA. V usage is TRDV1 and J usage is TRDJ1, with 10 bases fitting TRDD3. The CDR3 runs to 24 residues. Germline values: CDR1 TSWWSYY, CDR2 QGS. The CDR3 protein is CSLGGYTPLPEVFYWGTSTDKLIF. The CDR3 DNA sequence: TGTTCTCTTGGGGGATACACTCCCTTACCGGAGGTCTTTTACTGGGGGACTTCCACCGATAAACTCATCTTT.

Notes on this clone: The protein TCRdb lists belongs to a much larger clone and differs from this DNA's translation at residue 13, which points to a read error; the protein shown is made from the DNA. The chain carries TRDV1 and TRDJ1; 8 positions agree with TRDD3. This CDR3 region has 21 residues. CDR1 TSWWSYY and CDR2 QGS come from the germline V gene. J gave up 3 bases and V 1 base, and 22 bases lay outside the gene matches. The DNA of the CDR3 is TGTGCTCTTGGGGAACGCAAAACCATCTGGGGGACTCCGAGAGGGTCCGATAAACTCATCTTT. Translated: CALGERKTIWGTPRGSDKLIF.